This is a list of T cell receptor beta chains from one sample in a study of shared clonotypes between healthy human individuals. Assay used: immunoSEQ multiplex PCR; TCRdb lists only in-frame clones, some missing. The data contain about 560,000 clones, around 78% of them singletons. Sequenced material: PBMCs. The origin of the receptors is a woman aged 40 to 55 in good health. Some clones in this sample may be carry-over from other donors' samples. Both conserved end residues are part of each CDR3. A D gene is named only where the DNA matches it firmly. The size field is filled for only some rows; it gives once, few, many or a size class.

TRBD1	TRBJ1-2	-	TRBV15	CATSRDHRGLHYGYTF	TGTGCCACCAGCAGAGATCACAGGGGGCTTCATTATGGCTACACCTTC
TRBD1	TRBJ2-3	-	TRBV7-3	CASSSTGGRQYF	TGTGCCAGCAGCTCAACAGGGGGCAGGCAGTATTTT
-	TRBJ1-1	-	TRBV10-1	CASSPYQNTEAFF	TGCGCCAGCAGTCCTTATCAGAACACTGAAGCTTTCTTT
-	TRBJ1-2	many	TRBV9	CASSASKNYGYTF	TGTGCCAGCAGCGCTTCTAAAAACTATGGCTACACCTTC
TRBD1	TRBJ2-5	-	TRBV27	CASSRTGGTQYF	TGTGCCAGCAGTAGGACAGGGGGGACCCAGTACTTC
-	TRBJ2-3	-	TRBV28	CASSSPEGYSTDTQYF	TGTGCCAGCAGTTCACCGGAGGGCTATAGCACAGATACGCAGTATTTT
-	TRBJ1-2	few	TRBV2	CADFRGDSSRGYTF	TGTGCCGACTTTAGGGGAGACAGCTCTCGGGGCTACACCTTC
-	TRBJ2-7	-	TRBV5-1	CASSQTGDSDPYEQYF	TGCGCCAGCAGCCAGACGGGGGACAGCGACCCCTACGAGCAGTACTTC
-	TRBJ1-1	few	TRBV7-9	CASSLEANTEAFF	TGTGCCAGCAGCTTAGAAGCGAACACTGAAGCTTTCTTT
-	TRBJ2-2	once	TRBV7-6	CASSLGPPKGLFF	TGTGCCAGCAGCTTAGGTCCCCCAAAGGGGCTGTTTTTT
-	TRBJ2-5	-	TRBV5-4	CASSPGGGTGQETQYF	TGTGCCAGCAGCCCCGGAGGAGGAACTGGGCAAGAGACCCAGTACTTC
TRBD2	TRBJ2-7	-	TRBV4-2	CASSQARLADRYYEQYF	TGTGCCAGCAGCCAAGCGCGACTAGCGGATCGATACTACGAGCAGTACTTC
TRBD1	TRBJ2-5	-	TRBV18	CASSQSTGGSQETQYF	TGTGCCAGCTCACAGTCGACAGGGGGCTCCCAAGAGACCCAGTACTTC
-	TRBJ1-4	-	TRBV19	CASSRAGGLEKLFF	TGTGCCAGTAGTCGGGCAGGCGGGCTGGAAAAACTGTTTTTT
TRBD1	TRBJ1-2	few	TRBV6-1	CASSEYVGTGWGYTF	TGTGCCAGCAGTGAATACGTGGGGACAGGGTGGGGCTACACCTTC
-	TRBJ2-5	-	TRBV15	CATSRDARQETQYF	TGTGCCACCAGCAGAGATGCCAGACAAGAGACCCAGTACTTC
-	TRBJ2-7	-	TRBV7-2	CASSLVGGPSYEQYF	TGTGCCAGCAGCTTAGTGGGGGGGCCGTCCTACGAGCAGTACTTC
-	TRBJ2-7	-	TRBV4-2	CASSQRDTGSYEQYF	TGTGCCAGCAGCCAGAGGGACACGGGCTCCTACGAGCAGTACTTC
TRBD2	TRBJ2-2	-	TRBV27	CASSWRASGSNTGELFF	TGTGCCAGCAGTTGGAGGGCTAGCGGGAGCAACACCGGGGAGCTGTTTTTT
-	TRBJ2-7	few	TRBV18	CASSPNSEGEQYF	TGTGCCAGCTCACCAAATTCCGAAGGCGAGCAGTACTTC
-	TRBJ2-3	-	TRBV4-3	CASSQALSRIRADTQYF	TGCGCCAGCAGCCAAGCGCTTTCCCGAATCCGAGCAGATACGCAGTATTTT
TRBD1	TRBJ1-5	-	TRBV15	CATSTQKGTGFNQPQHF	TGTGCCACCAGCACCCAAAAGGGGACAGGGTTTAATCAGCCCCAGCATTTT
TRBD2	TRBJ2-7	-	TRBV29-1	CSVGGGRASYEQYF	TGCAGCGTTGGGGGCGGGAGGGCCTCCTACGAGCAGTACTTC
TRBD1	TRBJ1-4	-	TRBV5-4	CASRQGLNEKLFF	TGTGCCTCCCGACAGGGTTTAAATGAAAAACTGTTTTTT
TRBD1	TRBJ2-2	many	TRBV6-1	CASISTGYTGELFF	TGTGCCAGCATCTCGACAGGGTACACCGGGGAGCTGTTTTTT
-	TRBJ1-5	-	TRBV6-5	CASSYIGINQPQHF	TGTGCCAGCAGTTACATCGGAATCAATCAGCCCCAGCATTTT
TRBD1	TRBJ2-2	-	TRBV28	CASTEPWTGNTGELFF	TGTGCCAGCACCGAACCCTGGACAGGAAACACCGGGGAGCTGTTTTTT
-	TRBJ2-2	once	TRBV18	CASSKGRSENTGELFF	TGTGCCAGCTCAAAAGGAAGGAGCGAGAACACCGGGGAGCTGTTTTTT
-	TRBJ2-7	-	TRBV9	CASSVASGGSYEQYF	TGTGCCAGCAGCGTAGCATCCGGGGGCTCCTACGAGCAGTACTTC